Listed below are T cell receptor beta chains from one sample, sequenced in a study of regulatory T cells in long-lasting Graves disease. TCRdb redid the calling of the multiplex PCR reads with MiXCR, one entry per CDR3 protein. The repertoire holds 650,000 to 700,000 distinct CDR3 sequences, with around 30% as singletons. Sequencing was performed on peripheral blood mononuclear cells (PBMCs), taken when the disease was refractory, from a patient treated with antithyroid drugs. These receptor sequences come from a female donor with Graves disease. Each CDR3 is given with its conserved first and last residue. The D gene is left open where the match is weak. The size field is filled for only some rows; it gives once, few, many or a size class.

V,J,size,D,DNA,CDR3
TRBV20-1,TRBJ2-2,-,-,TGCAGTGCTAGAGAGGGACCCGGGGAGCTGTTTTTT,CSAREGPGELFF
TRBV27,TRBJ2-7,many,-,TGTGCCAGCAGTTTAGAGACCGGGACAACCTACGAGCAGTACTTC,CASSLETGTTYEQYF
TRBV5-1,TRBJ2-5,-,TRBD2,TGCGCCAGCAGCCCTGGACTAGCGGGAGTAAGTGAGACCCAGTACTTC,CASSPGLAGVSETQYF
TRBV5-8,TRBJ1-4,once,TRBD1,TGTGCCAGCAAGGACAGGGTGGGGGAAAAACTGTTTTTT,CASKDRVGEKLFF
TRBV7-3,TRBJ1-1,few,-,TGTGCCAGCAGCTTACACCCCGTCCCTTTGGGCACTGAAGCTTTCTTT,CASSLHPVPLGTEAFF
TRBV27,TRBJ1-1,many,-,TGTGCCAGCACGCCCGGCGTTCGAGGGAACACTGAAGCTTTCTTT,CASTPGVRGNTEAFF
TRBV20-1,TRBJ1-1,-,-,TGCAGCGCCCAATGGGCGATGAACACTGAAGCTTTCTTT,CSAQWAMNTEAFF
TRBV19,TRBJ1-5,-,TRBD1,TGTGCCAGTAGTTCTCAGGGGGCCAATCAGCCCCAGCATTTT,CASSSQGANQPQHF
TRBV7-3,TRBJ1-2,few,-,TGTGCCAACCCGCGGGACAAGGTTTTTGGCTACACCTTC,CANPRDKVFGYTF
TRBV27,TRBJ1-1,-,TRBD1,TGTGCCAGCAGTTTCAGGGGGGCAGGGGGATTGAGTTACACTGAAGCTTTCTTT,CASSFRGAGGLSYTEAFF
TRBV28,TRBJ1-1,many,TRBD1,TGTGCCAGCCCTGGACAGGGTGGGAACACTGAAGCTTTCTTT,CASPGQGGNTEAFF
TRBV12-5,TRBJ1-2,-,-,TGTGCTAGTGGTTCGGTAGGGGAGCTGTATGGCTACACCTTC,CASGSVGELYGYTF
TRBV5-4,TRBJ2-7,-,-,TGTGCCAGCAGCCAGGCGGCAGGGAGCCACGAGCAGTACTTC,CASSQAAGSHEQYF
TRBV30,TRBJ1-2,-,-,TGTGCCTGGAGTCAGTCAGGGGACTATGGCTACACCTTC,CAWSQSGDYGYTF
TRBV5-1,TRBJ2-2,-,-,TGTGCCAGCAGTTCACTAGGGGACACCGGGGAGCTGTTTTTT,CASSSLGDTGELFF
TRBV6-2/TRBV6-3,TRBJ2-7,-,-,TGTACCAGCAGTTACAGTAGATCCGTCTCCTACGAGCAGTACTTC,CTSSYSRSVSYEQYF
TRBV6-2/TRBV6-3,TRBJ1-1,-,-,TGTGCCAGCAGTTGGACAGCTGATATGAACACTGAAGCTTTCTTT,CASSWTADMNTEAFF
TRBV15,TRBJ1-1,once,-,TGTGCCACCAGCAGCCGGGGCTGGGCTGAAGCTTTCTTT,CATSSRGWAEAFF
TRBV6-9,TRBJ1-2,many,-,TGTGCCAGCAGTTACCACGACAGAAGCTATGGCTACACCTTC,CASSYHDRSYGYTF
TRBV7-9,TRBJ2-7,-,-,TGTGCCAGCAGCTTAGGGGGGGCTCGCACTTACGAGCAGTACTTC,CASSLGGARTYEQYF
TRBV3-1,TRBJ2-7,-,TRBD2,TGTGCCAGCAGCCAAGGACTAGCGGGAGGGAGGAGCGAGCAGTACTTC,CASSQGLAGGRSEQYF
TRBV30,TRBJ1-1,few,TRBD1,TGTGCCGGGAACAGGGGTAACACTGAAGCTTTCTTT,CAGNRGNTEAFF
TRBV28,TRBJ1-6,-,TRBD1,TGTGCCAGCAGTTACAGGGGAAATAATTCACCCCTCCGCTTT,CASSYRGNNSPLRF
TRBV10-1,TRBJ2-7,few,-,TGCGCCAGCAGAGGTTCAGATACGGGGGCCTACGAGCAGTACTTC,CASRGSDTGAYEQYF
TRBV6-2/TRBV6-3,TRBJ1-2,-,-,TGTGCCAGTGCTGGCTACACCTTC,CASAGYTF
TRBV7-9,TRBJ2-7,few,TRBD2,TGTGCCAGCAGCCTACTAGCGGGAGGGCCAGACGAGCAGTACTTC,CASSLLAGGPDEQYF
TRBV7-9,TRBJ2-5,-,TRBD1,TGTGCCAGCAGCACTACGGACAGGGGGAGTTCAGAGACCCAGTACTTC,CASSTTDRGSSETQYF
TRBV5-1,TRBJ1-1,-,-,TGCGCCAGCAGCCAAACCTGGGCGGCTACTGAAGCTTTCTTT,CASSQTWAATEAFF
TRBV5-5,TRBJ1-2,-,-,TGTGCCAGCACCTTCTTCGGCCTACAGGGAGCTGGCTACACCTTC,CASTFFGLQGAGYTF
TRBV13,TRBJ2-5,few,-,TGTGCCAGCAGCTTGCGGGAACCAAAAGAGACCCAGTACTTC,CASSLREPKETQYF
TRBV28,TRBJ1-1,few,-,TGTGCCAGCAGTGTGAGGGAAAGGAACACTGAAGCTTTCTTT,CASSVRERNTEAFF
TRBV29-1,TRBJ1-2,-,-,TGCAGCGTTGATGACGGGGATCTCGGCTACACCTTC,CSVDDGDLGYTF
TRBV10-1,TRBJ2-7,many,TRBD1,TGCGCCAGCAGCCCCCCGGGACAGGGGAGGGACGAGCAGTACTTC,CASSPPGQGRDEQYF
TRBV6-2/TRBV6-3,TRBJ1-1,few,-,TGTGCCAGCAGTTACTCACACCCGAACACTGAAGCTTTCTTT,CASSYSHPNTEAFF
TRBV6-1,TRBJ1-1,many,-,TGTGCCAGCAGTCGGGGGCTGGGCACTGAAGCTTTCTTT,CASSRGLGTEAFF
TRBV27,TRBJ2-5,few,TRBD2,TGTGCCAGCAAGTGGCGGGAGGGAATGGAGGGACAAGAGACCCAGTACTTC,CASKWREGMEGQETQYF
TRBV2,TRBJ1-2,-,-,TGTGCCAGCAGTGCTACGACGGAGTACGATGGCTACACCTTC,CASSATTEYDGYTF
TRBV2,TRBJ1-5,-,-,TGTGCCAGCAGTGAGCAGCCCCTTGGGCCCCAGCATTTT,CASSEQPLGPQHF
TRBV7-9,TRBJ2-7,-,-,TGTGCCAGCAGCTTAGCTTCAGAGATCCCCGAGCAGTACTTC,CASSLASEIPEQYF
TRBV2,TRBJ1-1,few,-,TGTGCCAGCAGTTCCTCTCGGGGGATGAACACTGAAGCTTTCTTT,CASSSSRGMNTEAFF
TRBV7-9,TRBJ1-2,-,-,TGTGCCAGCAGCTTATATAACGATCGTGGCTACACCTTC,CASSLYNDRGYTF
TRBV6-5,TRBJ2-3,-,TRBD1,TGTGCCAGCAGTTACGAGGGGACAGGTCTCACAGATACGCAGTATTTT,CASSYEGTGLTDTQYF
TRBV29-1,TRBJ2-7,many,TRBD2,TGCAGCGTTCCCGGGGGGACTAGCGAGTACGAGCAGTACTTC,CSVPGGTSEYEQYF
TRBV30,TRBJ2-5,many,TRBD2,TGTGCCTGGAGTCTGGCGGGAGATCACCAAGAGACCCAGTACTTC,CAWSLAGDHQETQYF
TRBV3-1,TRBJ1-1,-,-,TGTGCCGCCAAAGGGAACACTGAAGCTTTCTTT,CAAKGNTEAFF
TRBV7-2,TRBJ2-7,many,-,TGTGCCAGCAGCTTGGGGGCTAGCGGCCGCTACGAGCAGTACTTC,CASSLGASGRYEQYF
TRBV28,TRBJ1-5,many,-,TGTGCCAGCAGCCTGACCCAGGGGAGGCATCAGCCCCAGCATTTT,CASSLTQGRHQPQHF
TRBV2,TRBJ1-3,-,TRBD1,TGTGCCAGCAGCCTTGGACAGGGGGGACGAAACACCATATATTTT,CASSLGQGGRNTIYF
TRBV6-1,TRBJ1-1,few,-,TGTGCCAGCAGTCCCCAAATCACGGATAACACTGAAGCTTTCTTT,CASSPQITDNTEAFF
TRBV30,TRBJ1-1,-,TRBD1,TGTGCCTGGAGGGGGGGACAGGGCGCCTCCATGAACACTGAAGCTTTCTTT,CAWRGGQGASMNTEAFF
TRBV28,TRBJ1-1,many,-,TGTGCCAGCAGAGTGGTTGGAAACTATGAAGCTTTCTTT,CASRVVGNYEAFF
TRBV3-1,TRBJ1-1,-,-,TGTGCCAGCAGTCAAGCTGGCAGCCTGAACACTGAAGCTTTCTTT,CASSQAGSLNTEAFF
TRBV29-1,TRBJ1-2,-,TRBD1,TGCAGCGTTACCGGGACAGGTGAAGCCGGCTACACCTTC,CSVTGTGEAGYTF
TRBV28,TRBJ2-7,-,TRBD2,TGTGCCAGCAGTCAACCAGTACTAGCGGATCTCTACGAGCAGTACTTC,CASSQPVLADLYEQYF
TRBV7-9,TRBJ2-7,few,-,TGTGCCAGCAGCCCCAGCGGGACATCCTACGAGCAGTACTTC,CASSPSGTSYEQYF
TRBV19,TRBJ1-5,-,-,TGTGCCAGTAGTACCCTGGGGCAGAGCAATCAGCCCCAGCATTTT,CASSTLGQSNQPQHF
TRBV29-1,TRBJ1-2,-,-,TGCAGCGTTGATTATGGACCTTATGGCTACACCTTC,CSVDYGPYGYTF
TRBV7-9,TRBJ2-5,few,TRBD2,TGTGCCAGCAGCTTAGTGGGGACTAGCGGGAGAAGAAGCGAGACCCAGTACTTC,CASSLVGTSGRRSETQYF
TRBV29-1,TRBJ1-1,-,-,TGCAGCGTTGAAGATCTTGGGGGAATTACCACTGAAGCTTTCTTT,CSVEDLGGITTEAFF